This is a list of T cell receptor beta chains from one sample in a study of a mutant IDH1 vaccine in newly diagnosed glioma. The repertoire was sequenced with immunoSEQ multiplex PCR; TCRdb's copy has only in-frame clones and lacks some. The table has 40,000 to 45,000 clones, around 85% seen once; the top ten hold 2.4%. Antigens for these TCRs are unknown. The sequences come from PBMCs, collected from a glioma patient whose treatment included an IDH1 peptide vaccine. The source is a woman between 18 and 29 years old with glioma. Some clones in this sample may be carry-over from other donors' samples. The CDR3 runs from the conserved cysteine through the conserved F or W. A D gene is named only where the DNA matches it firmly. Clone size, where shown, is once, few, many, or a class for clones that have expanded.

j_call,clone_size,d_call,v_call,cdr3_nt,cdr3_aa
TRBJ2-7,NA,NA,TRBV13,TGTGCCAGCAGCTTAGGGAAGGGGTCTTACTACGAGCAGTACTTC,CASSLGKGSYYEQYF
TRBJ1-1,NA,NA,TRBV4-1,TGCGCCAGCAGCCAGGGTTTTGGAGTCGGGACTGAAGCTTTCTTT,CASSQGFGVGTEAFF
TRBJ2-7,NA,TRBD1,TRBV6-1,TGTGCCAGCAGTGAGGGACAGGCCACCTACGAGCAGTACTTC,CASSEGQATYEQYF
TRBJ2-1,NA,NA,TRBV2,TGTGCCAGCAGTGAAGTATTAGGGAAGAATGAGCAGTTCTTC,CASSEVLGKNEQFF
TRBJ1-1,NA,NA,TRBV2,TGTGCCAGCAGTGAAGCGCGGGGGAGCGCCGAAGCTTTCTTT,CASSEARGSAEAFF
TRBJ2-5,NA,TRBD2,TRBV5-6,TGTGCCAGCAGCCTAGCGGGAGCGTGGACCCAGTACTTC,CASSLAGAWTQYF
TRBJ2-2,few,NA,TRBV4-1,TGCGCCAGCAGCCAAGACCCCACAGCGGCCGGGGAGCTGTTTTTT,CASSQDPTAAGELFF
TRBJ2-7,few,NA,TRBV5-1,TGCGCCAGCAGCTTGGATGCTAGCTCCTACGAGCAGTACTTC,CASSLDASSYEQYF
TRBJ2-2,few,NA,TRBV6-1,TGTGCCAGCAGAAATACAGGGTCCGGGGAGCTGTTTTTT,CASRNTGSGELFF
TRBJ1-4,once,TRBD1,TRBV6-5,TGTGCCAGCGGCAGGGGGCAGGAAAAACTGTTTTTT,CASGRGQEKLFF
TRBJ2-5,NA,TRBD1,TRBV6-5,TGTGCCAGCAGCCGACAGGGGGAGACCCAGTACTTC,CASSRQGETQYF
TRBJ1-1,NA,NA,TRBV5-1,TGCGCCAGCAGCTTGGTGGGGGCGGACACTGAAGCTTTCTTT,CASSLVGADTEAFF
TRBJ1-5,NA,NA,TRBV7-2,TGTGCCAGCAGCGCTCACGGGACGGGCAATCAGCCCCAGCATTTT,CASSAHGTGNQPQHF
TRBJ2-5,NA,TRBD1,TRBV11-1,TGTGCCAGCAGCTTCGGGACAGGAGAGACCCAGTACTTC,CASSFGTGETQYF
TRBJ1-2,NA,TRBD1,TRBV7-6,TGTGCCAGCAGCTCGCAGGGGGCAGGCTACACCTTC,CASSSQGAGYTF
TRBJ2-2,NA,NA,TRBV6-4,TGTGCCAGCAGTGATCCGACTAGGACCACCGGGGAGCTGTTTTTT,CASSDPTRTTGELFF
TRBJ1-5,NA,TRBD1,TRBV2,TGTGCCAGCAGAGTGACAGGGGGGAGCAATCAGCCCCAGCATTTT,CASRVTGGSNQPQHF
TRBJ1-1,few,NA,TRBV5-1,TGCGCCAGCAGCCCACAGCACATGAACACTGAAGCTTTCTTT,CASSPQHMNTEAFF
TRBJ2-1,once,NA,TRBV5-1,TGCGCCAGCAGCTTGGCCGGGAATAATAATGAGCAGTTCTTC,CASSLAGNNNEQFF
TRBJ1-1,few,NA,TRBV29-1,TGCAGCGTTGCTCGGACGGTGACGGCTGAAGCTTTCTTT,CSVARTVTAEAFF
TRBJ2-1,NA,NA,TRBV6-1,TGTGCCAGCGTGAGTTCCGGAGAGGGAGGTAATGAGCAGTTCTTC,CASVSSGEGGNEQFF
TRBJ1-5,NA,NA,TRBV30,TGTGCCTGGAGTGTACTTAAATCGAAGCAGCCCCAGCATTTT,CAWSVLKSKQPQHF
TRBJ1-2,NA,NA,TRBV5-5,TGTGCCAGCAGCTTGGCCAGGGAAACTAACTATGGCTACACCTTC,CASSLARETNYGYTF
TRBJ2-3,once,TRBD2,TRBV29-1,TGCAGCGTTGAGGGGAGCGGGAGGGATTCTACGAATACGCAGTATTTT,CSVEGSGRDSTNTQYF
TRBJ2-1,few,TRBD2,TRBV6-1,TGTGCCAGCAGTGAATTTAGGCTAGCGGGAGTTCAGCAGTTCTTC,CASSEFRLAGVQQFF
TRBJ1-1,NA,NA,TRBV29-1,TGCAGCGTTGTCATTGGTATCTGGGCGGGGGACCACACTGAAGCTTTCTTT,CSVVIGIWAGDHTEAFF
TRBJ2-7,NA,NA,TRBV29-1,TGCAGCGTTGATAGGGCCCAACAGGGAACCTACGAGCAGTACTTC,CSVDRAQQGTYEQYF
TRBJ2-5,NA,NA,TRBV13,TGTGCCAGCAGCTTAGGCTACAGGAGGACCCAAGAGACCCAGTACTTC,CASSLGYRRTQETQYF
TRBJ2-5,NA,TRBD1,TRBV25-1,TGTGCCAGCAGTGGTGGGACAGCCCAAGAGACCCAGTACTTC,CASSGGTAQETQYF
TRBJ1-5,NA,NA,TRBV19,TGTGCCAGTAGTCGCGTAGGGGGTTCTAGCAATCAGCCCCAGCATTTT,CASSRVGGSSNQPQHF
TRBJ2-3,NA,NA,TRBV5-1,TGCGCCAGCAGCTCGAGGACTAGCACAGATACGCAGTATTTT,CASSSRTSTDTQYF
TRBJ2-7,NA,NA,TRBV6-1,TGTGCCAGCAGTGAACTCTCTGGGAGCTCCTACGAGCAGTACTTC,CASSELSGSSYEQYF
TRBJ1-2,NA,TRBD1,TRBV6-1,TGTGCCAGCAGTGGGAGACAGGGAGGGGACTATGGCTACACCTTC,CASSGRQGGDYGYTF
TRBJ1-2,NA,NA,TRBV29-1,TGCAGCTCCGATCCCCGACTCGAGGCCTATGGCTACACCTTC,CSSDPRLEAYGYTF
TRBJ2-1,once,NA,TRBV5-4,TGTGCCAGCAGCCCCGGCCCCGGAGGCAATGAGCAGTTCTTC,CASSPGPGGNEQFF
TRBJ1-1,NA,NA,TRBV7-6,TGTGCCAGCAGCTCAAGGGGGGGGACTGAAGCTTTCTTT,CASSSRGGTEAFF
TRBJ2-1,once,NA,TRBV6-5,TGTGCCAGCAGGGGCCACAATGAGCAGTTCTTC,CASRGHNEQFF
TRBJ1-5,NA,NA,TRBV19,TGTGCCAGTAGTATCAGGGTTGAACCCCAGCATTTT,CASSIRVEPQHF
TRBJ1-1,NA,TRBD1,TRBV7-9,TGTGCCAGCAGCGCGGACAGGGTGGACACTGAAGCTTTCTTT,CASSADRVDTEAFF
TRBJ1-5,few,NA,TRBV5-6,TGTGCCAGCAGCTCCTCATATCAGCCCCAGCATTTT,CASSSSYQPQHF
TRBJ2-5,NA,TRBD2,TRBV7-3,TGTGCCAGCAGCTTAACCGGGGGGAGACAAGAGACCCAGTACTTC,CASSLTGGRQETQYF
TRBJ2-7,NA,NA,TRBV7-8,TGTGCCAGCAGCTTAACAACAACACCTTCCTACGAGCAGTACTTC,CASSLTTTPSYEQYF
TRBJ1-6,few,NA,TRBV11-2,TGTGCCAGCAGCTTAGAAAGGGCTTCACCCCTCCACTTT,CASSLERASPLHF
TRBJ2-7,NA,TRBD2,TRBV5-6,TGTGCCAGCAGTTTCGAGGCTAGCGGGAACTACGAGCAGTACTTC,CASSFEASGNYEQYF
TRBJ1-2,NA,TRBD1,TRBV19,TGTGCCAGTAGTATCGGTTCACAGGGGGCGCACGGCTACACCTTC,CASSIGSQGAHGYTF